This is a list of T cell receptor beta chains from one sample in a study of beta chain features in type 1 diabetes. The table came from immunoSEQ multiplex PCR; TCRdb's copy has only in-frame clones and leaves some out. The repertoire holds 200,000 to 300,000 clones, with 20% as singletons. The sequenced sample consisted of naive CD4+ T cells from blood. These receptors were taken from a woman aged 40 to 50 with type 1 diabetes. CDR3s include the opening cysteine and the closing phenylalanine or tryptophan. Each record gives: clone size, V gene, D gene, J gene, CDR3 protein, CDR3 DNA. D genes are given only for firm matches. Clone size is given for some rows only: seen once, a few or many times, or a class if the clone is expanded.

few	TRBV7-9	TRBD1	TRBJ1-4	CASSSSDRGLVEKLFF	TGTGCCAGCAGCTCGTCTGACAGGGGGCTGGTTGAAAAACTGTTTTTT
.	TRBV25-1	TRBD1	TRBJ1-4	CASRGTVAEKLFF	TGTGCCAGCCGAGGGACAGTGGCTGAAAAACTGTTTTTT
.	TRBV4-3	TRBD2	TRBJ2-7	CASSRARASGYEQYF	TGCGCCAGCAGCAGAGCTCGGGCTAGCGGCTACGAGCAGTACTTC
.	TRBV9	.	TRBJ2-2	CASTLGGGGYTGELFF	TGTGCCAGCACTCTTGGAGGGGGGGGATACACCGGGGAGCTGTTTTTT
.	TRBV7-3	.	TRBJ2-1	CASSQGAGSVEQFF	TGTGCCAGCAGCCAAGGGGCGGGGTCCGTTGAGCAGTTCTTC
.	TRBV30	.	TRBJ1-5	CAWARGGGNQPQHF	TGTGCCTGGGCGCGGGGAGGGGGCAATCAGCCCCAGCATTTT
.	TRBV29-1	TRBD2	TRBJ2-1	CSVGSAGGPGEQFF	TGCAGCGTTGGGTCTGCGGGGGGGCCAGGAGAGCAGTTCTTC
few	TRBV30	TRBD1	TRBJ2-6	CAWSPTGGPGANVLTF	TGTGCCTGGAGTCCTACAGGGGGGCCTGGGGCCAACGTCCTGACTTTC
few	TRBV19	TRBD2	TRBJ2-1	CASSPWAGERDNEQFF	TGTGCCAGTAGTCCCTGGGCGGGGGAAAGGGACAATGAGCAGTTCTTC
.	TRBV28	.	TRBJ1-2	CASSLFGGGYTF	TGTGCCAGCAGTTTATTTGGGGGCGGCTACACCTTC
few	TRBV9	.	TRBJ2-3	CASSAGHRGTDTQYF	TGTGCCAGCAGCGCGGGACATCGGGGCACAGATACGCAGTATTTT
.	TRBV18	TRBD1	TRBJ1-1	CASSPKEGQGIAEAFF	TGTGCCAGCTCACCAAAAGAGGGACAGGGTATCGCTGAAGCTTTCTTT
.	TRBV7-2	.	TRBJ1-1	CASSLTRTGNTEAFF	TGTGCCAGCAGCTTAACCCGAACGGGGAACACTGAAGCTTTCTTT
.	TRBV10-3	.	TRBJ1-2	CAISEGTGYTF	TGTGCCATCAGTGAGGGCACTGGCTACACCTTC
.	TRBV6-5	TRBD1	TRBJ1-5	CASRPGQGPFQPQHF	TGTGCCAGCAGACCCGGACAGGGGCCCTTTCAGCCCCAGCATTTT
few	TRBV9	TRBD2	TRBJ2-3	CASSVAASGRVYTQYF	TGTGCCAGCAGCGTAGCGGCGAGCGGGAGGGTCTATACGCAGTATTTT
few	TRBV19	.	TRBJ2-1	CASSTGLIDEQFF	TGTGCCAGTAGTACGGGGTTAATCGATGAGCAGTTCTTC
.	TRBV5-4	TRBD2	TRBJ2-5	CASSPPSRGAGGTQYF	TGTGCCAGCAGCCCTCCCTCCAGGGGCGCGGGGGGGACCCAGTACTTC
.	TRBV28	TRBD2	TRBJ2-3	CASIPFGLAGTSTDTQYF	TGTGCCAGCATCCCGTTCGGACTAGCGGGAACCAGCACAGATACGCAGTATTTT
few	TRBV25-1	.	TRBJ2-1	CASSLAVEQFF	TGTGCCAGCAGCCTTGCGGTTGAGCAGTTCTTC
.	TRBV5-4	TRBD1	TRBJ2-1	CASSLVGRGQGNEQFF	TGTGCCAGCAGCTTGGTAGGCAGGGGGCAGGGCAATGAGCAGTTCTTC
few	TRBV18	.	TRBJ2-7	CASSPPVQAYEQYF	TGTGCCAGCTCACCCCCGGTCCAGGCCTACGAGCAGTACTTC
.	TRBV7-2	TRBD2	TRBJ2-7	CASSGTSSSYEQYF	TGTGCCAGCAGCGGGACTAGCTCTTCCTACGAGCAGTACTTC